This TCR beta chain was identified during a study of T cells in Graves' hyperthyroidism and ophthalmopathy. Study-level results: Prediction of ophthalmopathy progression came a median around 6.5 months pre-onset.

Amplified regions were TCR beta CDR3 sequences from RNA transcripts. First-round RT-PCR targeting the TCR CDR3 was performed with the HTBI primer set. TCRdb recomputed calls from the multiplex PCR reads with MiXCR, one row per CDR3 protein. In the table there are about 100,000 distinct CDR3 sequences, 15% to 20% of which are singletons. Germline V lookup: CDR1 DFQATT, CDR2 SNEGSKA (reference sequence). The CDR3 runs 13 residues. V lost 3 bases and J 4 bases, leaving 12 bases between the germline ends. This clonotype was seen ten or more times. Its antigen is not known. Clinical symptoms, serum thyroxine, TRAb, thyroid ultrasound and orbital computed tomography informed diagnoses.

What was sequenced was blood. The clonotype originates from a woman aged 45-59 years with Graves' hyperthyroidism. The V and J genes are TRBV20-1 and TRBJ1-1; D is unclear. The CDR3 sequence: CSARSGRTTEAFF. DNA of the CDR3: TGCAGTGCTAGGAGCGGGAGGACCACTGAAGCTTTCTTT.